Following are 25 T cell receptor beta chains from one sample sequenced in a study of blood T cell repertoires in COVID-19. The repertoire was sequenced with immunoSEQ multiplex PCR; TCRdb's copy has only in-frame clones and lacks some. Seen here are 280,000 or so clones, 85% observed once, and the top ten hold around 2.3%. Sequencing was performed on PBMCs or T cells enriched from blood (not recorded which). These receptors were obtained from a woman between 45 and 65 years old who had recovered from COVID-19.

The chain combines TRBV7-8 with TRBJ2-5, with 8 bases lining up with TRBD1. Germline lookup yields CDR1 SGHVS and CDR2 FQNEAQ. V was clipped by 5 bases and J by 4 bases; unmatched bases: 9. This CDR3 region has 15 residues. CDR3 sequence: CASSPRTGKGETQYF. The CDR3 region has the DNA TGTGCCAGCAGCCCACGGACAGGGAAGGGAGAGACCCAGTACTTC.

This chain connects TRBV9 to TRBJ1-1; D is ambiguous. Germline lookup yields CDR1 SGDLS and CDR2 YYNGEE. This CDR3 comprises 13 residues. V shed 2 bases and J shed 5 bases, with 10 bases lying between them. CDR3: CASSVSTGTEAFF. DNA of the CDR3: TGTGCCAGCAGCGTTTCGACGGGTACTGAAGCTTTCTTT. Full variable domain (missing parts from reference TRBV9 and TRBJ1-1): DSGVTQTPKHLITATGQRVTLRCSPRSGDLSVYWYQQSLDQGLQFLIQYYNGEERAKGNILERFSAQQFPDLHSELNLSSLELGDSALYFCASSVSTGTEAFFGQGTRLTVV.

The rearrangement uses TRBV24-1 and TRBJ2-1, with TRBD1 identical over 10 bases. Germline V gene lookup returns CDR1 KGHDR and CDR2 SFDVKD. The V segment lost 3 bases and the J segment 9 bases; nucleotides outside the gene matches: 10. CDR3 length equals 16 residues. The CDR3 loop reads CATSDPSRTGGGEQFF. DNA of the CDR3: TGTGCCACCAGTGATCCCTCCCGGACAGGGGGGGGTGAGCAGTTCTTC.

This clone was counted once. The chain carries TRBV29-1 and TRBJ1-1; 9 nucleotides match TRBD1. Per the germline V gene, CDR1 is SQVTM and CDR2 is ANQGSEA. V shed 3 bases, J shed 1 base, and the junction held 3 bases outside the gene matches. The CDR3 sequence is 14 residues long. Here the CDR3 DNA reads TGCAGCGTTGATTGGGGACAGGGGAACACTGAAGCTTTCTTT. It encodes CSVDWGQGNTEAFF.

About this clone: This could be a read error, since a much larger clone is one nucleotide away. The sample holds other DNA sequences that translate to the same CDR3. The V gene is TRBV6-2 or TRBV6-3, the J gene TRBJ1-2; D is unclear. This CDR3 is 12 amino acids long. V was pared by 2 bases and J by 5 bases, with 6 bases between. The germline gives CDR1 MNHEY, CDR2 SVGEGT. The DNA for the CDR3 is TGTGCCAGCAGTTACGGGCCTTATGGCTACACCTTC. It specifies CASSYGPYGYTF.

V gene TRBV7-9 combines with J gene TRBJ1-2; possible D gene TRBD1, 5 bases. V was clipped by 5 bases and J by 3 bases, with 10 bases between them. The CDR3 runs to 13 residues. Per germline, CDR1 SEHNR and CDR2 FQNEAQ (reference sequence). The CDR3, as DNA: TGTGCCAGCAGCATACAGACAGACTATGGCTACACCTTC. This sequence encodes CASSIQTDYGYTF.

Details on this clone: Other DNA sequences within the sample encode an identical CDR3. DNA for the CDR3: TGTGCCAGTTCCCCTTCCTACGAGCAGTACTTC. Encoded protein: CASSPSYEQYF. The chain uses TRBV12-3 or TRBV12-4 and TRBJ2-7; D is uncertain. The CDR3 loop spans 11 amino acids. Trimming took off 9 bases at V and 1 base at J, with 7 bases between the two ends.

The chain recombines TRBV6-1 with TRBJ1-2, with TRBD1 as a possible D gene (5 bases). This CDR3 has 14 amino acids. Trimming left V 2 bases short and J 13 bases short, with 20 bases between. Germline assignment: CDR1 MNHNS and CDR2 SASEGT. The DNA of the CDR3 is TGTGCCAGCAGTGAAAGGGGAGGGGAATTAAGGTGCACCTTC. This sequence encodes CASSERGGELRCTF.

V is TRBV5-6 and J is TRBJ2-4; D may be TRBD2 (6 bases). The V end lost 2 bases, the J end lost 9 bases, and 15 bases lay between the germline ends. The V gene's germline CDR1 is SGHDT and CDR2 YYEEEE. This CDR3 comprises 14 residues. This CDR3 is CASSFRSGVAIQYF. The CDR3 DNA is TGTGCCAGCAGCTTTCGGTCGGGAGTCGCCATTCAGTACTTC.

Concerning this clone: The junction does not match germline at one end; this may be a read error. V usage is TRBV27 and J usage is TRBJ1-5; D remains unclear. The germline CDR1 and CDR2 sequences are MNHEY and SMNVEV (reference sequence). The CDR3 is made up of 13 amino acids. The CDR3 bases are TGTGCCAGCAGTTTAAATAGCTATCAGCCCCAGCATTTT. Translated, it gives CASSLNSYQPQHF.

This clone was recorded once. The rearrangement links TRBV7-3 to TRBJ1-1; 7 bases line up with TRBD1. The CDR3 is 14 amino acids. V shed 6 bases, J shed 3 bases, and the junction held 7 bases outside the gene matches. Looked up from germline, CDR1 is SGHTA and CDR2 is FQGTGA. CDR3 loop: CASRLAGGYTEAFF. For the CDR3, the DNA is TGTGCCAGCAGGCTGGCAGGGGGATACACTGAAGCTTTCTTT.

This chain links TRBV18 with TRBJ1-2; D might be TRBD1 (6 bases). V shed 4 bases and J shed 4 bases, with 16 bases lying between them. The germline CDR1 and CDR2 sequences are KGHSH and LQKENI. This CDR3 spans 15 amino acids. The CDR3 DNA follows: TGTGCCAGCTCACTTACAGGGACCTTCTCCTATGGCTACACCTTC. Translated, it gives CASSLTGTFSYGYTF.

The gene calls are TRBV27 and TRBJ2-1, with TRBD2 identical over 12 bases. Germline trimming cut 5 bases from V and 7 bases from J; bases unmatched to any gene: 9. The CDR3 consists of 16 residues. Germline lookup yields CDR1 MNHEY and CDR2 SMNVEV (reference sequence). Written as DNA, the CDR3 is TGTGCCAGCAGTCGCAGACTAGCGGGAGTAGCAAATGAGCAGTTCTTC. Amino acid sequence: CASSRRLAGVANEQFF.

The CDR3 spells CASSADRTSGIYEQYF. The CDR3 bases are TGTGCCAGCAGCGCAGATAGGACTAGCGGAATCTACGAGCAGTACTTC. The chain is built from TRBV9 and TRBJ2-7; TRBD2 matches 10 bases. The CDR3 totals 16 residues. Per germline, CDR1 SGDLS and CDR2 YYNGEE. The V gene end was trimmed by 3 bases and the J gene end by 3 bases; junction bases not matched to a gene: 9. The full variable domain, in which reference TRBV9 and TRBJ2-7 provide the parts outside the CDR3, is DSGVTQTPKHLITATGQRVTLRCSPRSGDLSVYWYQQSLDQGLQFLIQYYNGEERAKGNILERFSAQQFPDLHSELNLSSLELGDSALYFCASSADRTSGIYEQYFGPGTRLTVT.

The gene calls are TRBV5-6 and TRBJ2-7, with TRBD1 matching 9 bases. Germline CDR1 and CDR2: SGHDT and YYEEEE. The CDR3 covers 15 residues. Germline trimming cut 5 bases from V and 3 bases from J; bases unmatched to any gene: 9. CDR3 sequence (DNA): TGTGCCAGCAGTCTCCGGGACAGGGTTAACTACGAGCAGTACTTC. Its protein is CASSLRDRVNYEQYF.

V and J are TRBV6-5 and TRBJ2-2; 10 bases map to TRBD1. V was clipped by 6 bases and J by 5 bases; unmatched bases: 6. The CDR3 is 15 residues long. The germline gives CDR1 MNHEY, CDR2 SVGAGI. The CDR3 DNA reads as TGTGCCAGCAGCCCCGACAGGGGGCGGACCGGGGAGCTGTTTTTT. Protein product: CASSPDRGRTGELFF.

The V gene is TRBV4-1, the J gene TRBJ1-1, with TRBD1 matching over 7 bases. CDR1 and CDR2 (germline): MGHRA, YSYEKL. The CDR3 length is 14 residues. V lost 4 bases, J lost 2 bases, and 4 bases stayed unmatched. This CDR3 is CASSRGDSNTEAFF. The CDR3 DNA follows: TGCGCCAGCAGCCGAGGGGACAGCAACACTGAAGCTTTCTTT.

This rearrangement joins TRBV4-2 to TRBJ1-1; 9 nucleotides match TRBD1. V shed 0 bases and J 2 bases; nucleotides not matched to a gene: 10. Germline V gene data show CDR1 as LGHNA and CDR2 as YNFKEQ. CDR3 length: 18 residues. This CDR3 reads CASSQELHPGQGNTEAFF. The CDR3 DNA sequence: TGTGCCAGCAGCCAAGAGCTCCATCCGGGACAGGGAAACACTGAAGCTTTCTTT.

This clone appeared a few times. The chain is built from TRBV9 and TRBJ2-7, with D tentatively TRBD1 (5 bases). CDR3 size: 15 residues. V was cut by 0 bases and J by 4 bases, with 14 bases left in between. CDR1 is SGDLS and CDR2 is YYNGEE in the germline V gene. The chain's CDR3 is CASSVDSAGFYEQYF. CDR3 in DNA: TGTGCCAGCAGCGTAGATTCGGCAGGGTTTTACGAGCAGTACTTC.

The rearrangement uses TRBV30 and TRBJ2-5; 8 bases agree with TRBD1. J was trimmed by 5 bases and V by 8 bases; bases with no gene match: 10. CDR1 GTSNPN and CDR2 SVGIG come from the germline V gene (reference sequence). This CDR3 spans 13 amino acids. CDR3 region: CAGQTGEDETQYF. CDR3 nucleotides: TGTGCCGGACAGACAGGGGAGGACGAGACCCAGTACTTC.

This chain connects TRBV19 to TRBJ1-1; D perhaps matches TRBD1 (6 bases). Germline V gene data show CDR1 as LNHDA and CDR2 as SQIVND (reference sequence). The V and J ends lost 5 bases and 7 bases respectively, with 14 bases between them. The CDR3 has 13 amino acids. In nucleotides, the CDR3 is TGTGCCAGTAGTCCTCAGGGGAGCCGTGAAGCTTTCTTT. This encodes CASSPQGSREAFF.

The chain employs TRBV7-2 and TRBJ2-2, with D perhaps TRBD1 (5 bases). The germline V and J ends were trimmed by 2 bases and 3 bases, with 7 bases remaining between them. This CDR3 is built from 14 residues. CDR1 and CDR2 (germline): SGHTA, FQGNSA. CDR3 nucleotide sequence: TGTGCCAGCAGCTTACAGGGTTACACCGGGGAGCTGTTTTTT. Protein product: CASSLQGYTGELFF.

The gene calls are TRBV10-2 and TRBJ2-4, with D perhaps TRBD2 (5 bases). The ends were cut back, 0 bases at V and 3 bases at J, with 12 bases in the middle. Germline values: CDR1 WSHSY, CDR2 SAAADI. The CDR3 is 16 amino acids. CDR3 in amino acids: CASSESRGKGKNIQYF. As DNA, the CDR3 is TGCGCCAGCAGTGAGTCGAGAGGGAAAGGCAAAAACATTCAGTACTTC.

The chain carries TRBV18 and TRBJ2-7; 10 nucleotides match TRBD1. The CDR3 has 15 residues. V gave up 5 bases and J gave up 3 bases; unmatched junction bases: 7. Germline V gene data show CDR1 as KGHSH and CDR2 as LQKENI. CDR3 protein: CASSVRTGGVYEQYF. The DNA for the CDR3 is TGTGCCAGCTCAGTAAGGACAGGGGGGGTCTACGAGCAGTACTTC.

The rearrangement joins TRBV30 to TRBJ1-2; the match to TRBD1 covers 8 bases. CDR1 and CDR2 (germline): GTSNPN, SVGIG (reference sequence). The CDR3 is 13 residues long. V trimming: 1 base; J trimming: 4 bases; junction bases outside the gene matches: 2. The CDR3 nucleotides read TGTGCCTGGAGTGAAGGGACAGGCTATGGCTACACCTTC. Translating it yields CAWSEGTGYGYTF.